This TCR beta chain appears in the sequencing data of a study of blood T cell repertoires in COVID-19. Measured with immunoSEQ multiplex PCR; TCRdb has only the in-frame clones, and not every one. The table includes tens of thousands of clones, roughly 86% detected once. The CDR3 covers 17 residues. V lost 2 bases, J lost 2 bases, and 5 bases stayed unmatched. Germline assignment: CDR1 LGHDT and CDR2 YNNKEL (reference sequence). V gene TRBV3-1 (or the pseudogene TRBV3-2) combines with J gene TRBJ2-3; TRBD2 matches at 12 bases. The sequenced sample consisted of peripheral blood. The TCR sequence derives from a man aged 55 to 69 with active or convalescent COVID-19. CDR3 coding DNA: TGTGCCAGCAGCCAACGGACTAGCGGGGACCTCACAGATACGCAGTATTTT. It encodes CASSQRTSGDLTDTQYF.